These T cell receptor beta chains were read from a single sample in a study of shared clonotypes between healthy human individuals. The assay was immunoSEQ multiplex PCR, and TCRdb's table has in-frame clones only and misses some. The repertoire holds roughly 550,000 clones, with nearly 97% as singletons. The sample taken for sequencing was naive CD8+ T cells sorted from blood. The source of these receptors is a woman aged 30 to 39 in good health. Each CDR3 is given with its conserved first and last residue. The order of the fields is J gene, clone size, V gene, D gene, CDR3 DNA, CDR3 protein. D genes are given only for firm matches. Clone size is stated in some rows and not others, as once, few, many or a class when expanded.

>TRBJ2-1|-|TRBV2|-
TGTGCCAGCAGTGACGTACTAGGCAATGAGCAGTTCTTC
CASSDVLGNEQFF
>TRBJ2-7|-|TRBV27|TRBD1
TGTGCCAGCAGTTTATCCCCCGGGACAGGGATCTCCTACGAGCAGTACTTC
CASSLSPGTGISYEQYF
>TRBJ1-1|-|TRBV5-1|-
TGCGCCAGCAGCTTGGAAGGGGGAATCACTGAAGCTTTCTTT
CASSLEGGITEAFF
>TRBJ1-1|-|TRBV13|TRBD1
TGTGCCAGCAGCTCAGGGGGCTCGCACACTGAAGCTTTCTTT
CASSSGGSHTEAFF
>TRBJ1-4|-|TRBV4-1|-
TGCGCCAGCAGCCACCTGGGGGCAACTAATGAAAAACTGTTTTTT
CASSHLGATNEKLFF
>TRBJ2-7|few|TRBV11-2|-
TGTGCCAGCAGCTTAGGGCCGTCGGGGGAGCAGTACTTC
CASSLGPSGEQYF
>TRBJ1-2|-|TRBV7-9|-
TGTGCCAGCAGCCAATTCACAGGGTCCACCGGTGGCTACACCTTC
CASSQFTGSTGGYTF
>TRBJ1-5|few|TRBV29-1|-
TGCAGCGGCTACCTTTGGGGGAGCAATCAGCCCCAGCATTTT
CSGYLWGSNQPQHF
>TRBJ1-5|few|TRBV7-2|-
TGTGCCAGCAGCTTAGATGCGGCGGGGCCCCAGCATTTT
CASSLDAAGPQHF
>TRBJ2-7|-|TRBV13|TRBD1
TGTGCCAGCAGCTTACAACTCCAGGGGGCGGGTGAGCAGTACTTC
CASSLQLQGAGEQYF
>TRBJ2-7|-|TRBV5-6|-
TGTGCCAGCAGCTTCGAGCCTTCCTACGAGCAGTACTTC
CASSFEPSYEQYF
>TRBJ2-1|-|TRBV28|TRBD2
TGTGCCAGCAGTATAGCGGGTGGGATCCATGAGCAGTTCTTC
CASSIAGGIHEQFF
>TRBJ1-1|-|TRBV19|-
TGTGCCAGTAGTCCCCCCGGAGGCACTGAAGCTTTCTTT
CASSPPGGTEAFF
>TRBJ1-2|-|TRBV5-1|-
TGCGCCAGCAGCTTGGAACAGGGTTACACTCCCGGCTACACCTTC
CASSLEQGYTPGYTF
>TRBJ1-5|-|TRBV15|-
TGTGCCACCAGCAGAGACGGGTGGAATCAGCCCCAGCATTTT
CATSRDGWNQPQHF
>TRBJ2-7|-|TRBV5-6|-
TGTGCCAGCAGCCAGAGAGGGCTAACTACCTACGAGCAGTACTTC
CASSQRGLTTYEQYF
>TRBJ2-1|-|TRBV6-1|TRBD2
TGTGCCAGCAAGTGGCGACTAGCGGGATCCGATGAGCAGTTCTTC
CASKWRLAGSDEQFF
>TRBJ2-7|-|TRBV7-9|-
TGTGCCAGCAGCTTAGGGGCCGAGCAGTACTTC
CASSLGAEQYF
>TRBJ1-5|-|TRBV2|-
TGTGCCAGCAGTGCCCCACCGGGGAGGGCCCAGCATTTT
CASSAPPGRAQHF
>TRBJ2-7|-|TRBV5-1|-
TGCGCCAGCAGCGGCGGAGACCCCTACGAGCAGTACTTC
CASSGGDPYEQYF
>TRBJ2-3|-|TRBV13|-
TGTGCCAGCAGCCCCCCTGGTAGCGCGGATACGCAGTATTTT
CASSPPGSADTQYF
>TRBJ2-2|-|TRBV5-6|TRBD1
TGTGCCAGCAGCCCTACAGGGGACACCGGGGAGCTGTTTTTT
CASSPTGDTGELFF
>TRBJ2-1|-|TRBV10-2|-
TGCGCCAGCACGCTAGACAATGAGCAGTTCTTC
CASTLDNEQFF
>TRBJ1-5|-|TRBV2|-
TGTGCCAGCAGTGTGGGGGGATTTAGCAATCAGCCCCAGCATTTT
CASSVGGFSNQPQHF
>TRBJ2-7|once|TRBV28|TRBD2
TGTGCCAGCAGTTTACGGCCCGGACTAGCGTCCTACGAGCAGTACTTC
CASSLRPGLASYEQYF
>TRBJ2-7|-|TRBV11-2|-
TGTGCCAGCAGCCCTCGGGTGGCCTACGAGCAGTACTTC
CASSPRVAYEQYF
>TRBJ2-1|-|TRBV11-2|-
TGTGCCAGCAGCCTCAGTTGGGGGGGCAAAGGTGAGCAGTTCTTC
CASSLSWGGKGEQFF
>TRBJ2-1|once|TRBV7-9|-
TGTGCCAGCAGTTTTCCCGGGACGGCCGATTACTACAATGAGCAGTTCTTC
CASSFPGTADYYNEQFF
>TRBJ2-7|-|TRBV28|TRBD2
TGTGCCAGCAGTTTATCCGGGACTAGCAACGAGCAGTACTTC
CASSLSGTSNEQYF
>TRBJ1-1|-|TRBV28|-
TGTGCCAGCAGTTTACCCTCGGGCACTGAAGCTTTCTTT
CASSLPSGTEAFF
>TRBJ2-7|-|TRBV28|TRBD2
TGTGCCAGCAGTTTATTAGCGGGGACTTACGAGCAGTACTTC
CASSLLAGTYEQYF
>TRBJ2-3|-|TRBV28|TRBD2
TGTGCCAGCAGTTTCGCGGGAGGCACAGATACGCAGTATTTT
CASSFAGGTDTQYF
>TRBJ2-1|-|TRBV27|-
TGTGCCAGCAGTATCCTACCTCGGGGCCTGGAAAATGAGCAGTTCTTC
CASSILPRGLENEQFF
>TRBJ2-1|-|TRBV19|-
TGTGCCAGTGGGGGACTAAGCGTGAATGGGGGGCCCTACAATGAGCAGTTCTTC
CASGGLSVNGGPYNEQFF
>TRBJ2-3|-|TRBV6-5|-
TGTGCCAGCAGTTACGGGACTCCAAGATTCACAGATACGCAGTATTTT
CASSYGTPRFTDTQYF
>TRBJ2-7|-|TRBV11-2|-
TGTGCCAGCAGCTTAGGTTCCGGCGAGCAGTACTTC
CASSLGSGEQYF
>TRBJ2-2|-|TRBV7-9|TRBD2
TGTGCCAGCAAACCTCCGACTAGCGGGAGTAGAACCGGGGAGCTGTTTTTT
CASKPPTSGSRTGELFF
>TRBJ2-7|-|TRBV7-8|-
TGTGCCAGCAGCTCGGAACAGGGCGACGAGCAGTACTTC
CASSSEQGDEQYF
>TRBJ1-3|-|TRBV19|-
TGTGCCAGTAGTATACAACGCGCTGGAAACACCATATATTTT
CASSIQRAGNTIYF
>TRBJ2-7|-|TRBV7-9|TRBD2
TGTGCCAGCAGCTTAATAGGGACTAGCGGGAGTTGGTACGAGCAGTACTTC
CASSLIGTSGSWYEQYF
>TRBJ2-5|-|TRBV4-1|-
TGCGCCAGCAGCCTGGCGGCTAGCAGCTTCTTTAAGCAGTACTTC
CASSLAASSFFKQYF
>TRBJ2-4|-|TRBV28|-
TGTGCCAGCACCCTAGTACAGGGCCCCCAAAACATTCAGTACTTC
CASTLVQGPQNIQYF
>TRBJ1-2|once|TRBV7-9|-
TGTGCCAGCAGCTCAGGGTCAGGGTATGGCTACACCTTC
CASSSGSGYGYTF
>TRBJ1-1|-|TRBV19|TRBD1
TGTGCCAGTAGTTTCAGGGGGCTTAACACTGAAGCTTTCTTT
CASSFRGLNTEAFF
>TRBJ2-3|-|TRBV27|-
TGTGCCAGCAGTTTATTCCGGGAGAGTAAGGATACGCAGTATTTT
CASSLFRESKDTQYF
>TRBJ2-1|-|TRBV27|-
TGTGCCAGCAGTCAAAGACTAGTTCCGTACAATGAGCAGTTCTTC
CASSQRLVPYNEQFF
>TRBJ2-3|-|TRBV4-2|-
TGTGCCAGCAGCCAAGCTTCGGCGGGGAGCACAGATACGCAGTATTTT
CASSQASAGSTDTQYF
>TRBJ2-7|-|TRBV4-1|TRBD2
TGCGCCAGCAGCCCCCCTAGCGGCGCCTACGAGCAGTACTTC
CASSPPSGAYEQYF
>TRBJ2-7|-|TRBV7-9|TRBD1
TGTGCCAGCAGCTTAGACGAAGGGACAGGGGGAACCTACGAGCAGTACTTC
CASSLDEGTGGTYEQYF
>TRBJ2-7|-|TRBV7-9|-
TGTGCCAGCAGCTCCCCGACTAGCTCCTACGAGCAGTACTTC
CASSSPTSSYEQYF
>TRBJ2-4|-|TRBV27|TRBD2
TGTGCCAGCAGTCCTCGGGGGGTGGACATTCAGTACTTC
CASSPRGVDIQYF